These T cell receptor beta chains were read from a single sample in a study of blood T cell repertoires in COVID-19. Libraries were prepared by immunoSEQ multiplex PCR; TCRdb keeps only in-frame clonotypes and omits some of them. The sample shows roughly 18,000 clones, 70% to 90% of them seen only once. Material: peripheral blood. These receptors were obtained from a man of 80 years or more with acute or convalescent COVID-19. CDR3s include the opening cysteine and the closing phenylalanine or tryptophan. The D gene is left open where the match is weak. Size is omitted from some rows. Given values are once, few, many or a class for expanded clones.

TRBD1	TRBV5-1	.	TRBJ2-7	14	TGCGCCAGCAGCCTTGACGGGACAGTTCTCGAGCAGTACTTC	CASSLDGTVLEQYF
.	TRBV6-2/TRBV6-3	.	TRBJ2-1	14	TGTGCCAGCAGTTACTCCAGGGCAAGGAATGAGCAGTTCTTC	CASSYSRARNEQFF
TRBD1	TRBV7-2	.	TRBJ1-2	16	TGTGCCAGCAGCCCGGACTGGGACAGGCCGGGCGACAGCTACACCTTC	CASSPDWDRPGDSYTF
.	TRBV6-1	.	TRBJ2-4	16	TGTGCCAGCAGTGGAAGGCTTGAGAGGGGAGGAAACATTCAGTACTTC	CASSGRLERGGNIQYF
.	TRBV6-5	.	TRBJ2-7	11	TGTGCCACCCACCGGGGGGCCGAGCAGTACTTC	CATHRGAEQYF
TRBD2	TRBV7-2	.	TRBJ2-7	16	TGTGCCAGCAGCTTCACTAGCGGGGGCCCCACCTACGAGCAGTACTTC	CASSFTSGGPTYEQYF
TRBD1	TRBV9	.	TRBJ2-7	16	TGTGCCAGCAGCGTAGGGGCCAGGGGGTATGGGTACGAGCAGTACTTC	CASSVGARGYGYEQYF
.	TRBV7-9	.	TRBJ1-1	14	TGTGCCAGCAGGTACGATACAGGGAACACTGAAGCTTTCTTT	CASRYDTGNTEAFF
.	TRBV15	.	TRBJ1-5	15	TGTGCCACCAGCAGATCAGGGGCCAGGGGCGAACCCCAGCATTTT	CATSRSGARGEPQHF
.	TRBV18	.	TRBJ2-2	12	TGTGCCAGCACCGCAGGGGACGGGGAGCTGTTTTTT	CASTAGDGELFF
TRBD1	TRBV7-8	.	TRBJ1-2	16	TGTGCCAGCAGCCCTCAGGCGGGACAGGGAAACTATGGCTACACCTTC	CASSPQAGQGNYGYTF
.	TRBV11-2	.	TRBJ2-1	14	TGTGCCAGCAGCTTAGATATAAACTACAATGAGCAGTTCTTC	CASSLDINYNEQFF
TRBD2	TRBV5-4	.	TRBJ2-2	16	TGTGCCAGCAGCTTGGCCCTAGCGGGGAACACCGGGGAGCTGTTTTTT	CASSLALAGNTGELFF
.	TRBV24-1	.	TRBJ1-5	14	TGTGCCACCAGTGAGCGGGACGGCCTGAGGCCCCAGCATTTT	CATSERDGLRPQHF
.	TRBV28	few	TRBJ2-7	15	TGTGCCAGCAGTTTAGCTGCCGGCGGGACCTACGAGCAGTACTTC	CASSLAAGGTYEQYF
TRBD2	TRBV3-1/TRBV3-2	.	TRBJ2-7	16	TGTGCCAGCAGCCAACCACTAGCGGGTTACTCCTACGAGCAGTACTTC	CASSQPLAGYSYEQYF
TRBD1	TRBV28	once	TRBJ1-5	15	TGTGCCAGCAGTGCCCACAGGGGGTGGGGTCAGCCCCAGCATTTT	CASSAHRGWGQPQHF
.	TRBV11-1	once	TRBJ2-5	14	TGTGCCAGCAGCTCTCTACAGGGAAGAGAGACCCAGTACTTC	CASSSLQGRETQYF
TRBD2	TRBV5-1	.	TRBJ2-2	16	TGCGCCAGCAGCAAATTCCGGGGGGCGAACACCGGGGAGCTGTTTTTT	CASSKFRGANTGELFF
.	TRBV5-1	.	TRBJ2-3	18	TGCGCCAGCAGCTCTGGTGGGGCGTTTAGGGTGGTTACAGATACGCAGTATTTT	CASSSGGAFRVVTDTQYF
TRBD1	TRBV5-4	.	TRBJ2-7	12	TGTGCCAGCAGCCGGGACAGCTACGAGCAGTACTTC	CASSRDSYEQYF
.	TRBV6-1	.	TRBJ1-1	13	TGTGCCAGCAGTGACAGGGGGAACACTGAAGCTTTCTTT	CASSDRGNTEAFF
TRBD1	TRBV6-5	.	TRBJ1-5	13	TGTGCCAGCAGACTCCGACAGGGGGAGCCCCAGCATTTT	CASRLRQGEPQHF
TRBD2	TRBV3-1/TRBV3-2	.	TRBJ2-2	17	TGTGCCAGCAGCCAACTGTCTAGCGGGGGGGAAACCGGGGAGCTGTTTTTT	CASSQLSSGGETGELFF
.	TRBV30	.	TRBJ2-1	13	TGTGCCGGGACACCCCCGGCCTACAATGAGCAGTTCTTC	CAGTPPAYNEQFF
.	TRBV28	once	TRBJ1-3	14	TGTGCCAGCAGTTTATGGCAGGGGAGAAACACCATATATTTT	CASSLWQGRNTIYF
TRBD1	TRBV7-2	.	TRBJ1-2	13	TGTGCCAGCAGCCCCGACAGGGACTATGGCTACACCTTC	CASSPDRDYGYTF
.	TRBV27	.	TRBJ1-5	14	TGTGCCAGCAATCCCATCGGGAGCAATCAGCCCCAGCATTTT	CASNPIGSNQPQHF
.	TRBV6-5	.	TRBJ1-5	14	TGTGCCAGCAGTTACTCACAGGGCTATCAGCCCCAGCATTTT	CASSYSQGYQPQHF
TRBD1	TRBV6-5	.	TRBJ1-3	15	TGTGCCAGCAGTTACGACAGGGAAGCTGGAAACACCATATATTTT	CASSYDREAGNTIYF
.	TRBV6-2/TRBV6-3	.	TRBJ1-5	14	TGTGCCAGCAGTTACGGCCAGTACAATCAGCCCCAGCATTTT	CASSYGQYNQPQHF
TRBD1	TRBV6-5	.	TRBJ1-1	14	TGTGCCAGCATCCCAGGGGGCCGGAGGACTGAAGCTTTCTTT	CASIPGGRRTEAFF
TRBD1	TRBV18	.	TRBJ1-1	14	TGTGCCAGCTCACACGGGACAGGGCAGGGTGAAGCTTTCTTT	CASSHGTGQGEAFF
TRBD1	TRBV15	.	TRBJ1-2	16	TGTGCCACCAGCAGTGAGGACAGGGACTCATGGGGTGGCTACACCTTC	CATSSEDRDSWGGYTF
TRBD1	TRBV15	.	TRBJ1-1	15	TGTGCCACCAGCACAAGACAGGGCGCGAACACTGAAGCTTTCTTT	CATSTRQGANTEAFF
TRBD1	TRBV19	.	TRBJ2-7	14	TGTGCCAGTAGTTCACAGGGGGTTGGCTACGAGCAGTACTTC	CASSSQGVGYEQYF
TRBD1	TRBV4-1	.	TRBJ1-2	19	TGCGCCAGCAGCCCGGGTTTTGGGACAGGGAATAGAAGGGGCTATGGCTACACCTTC	CASSPGFGTGNRRGYGYTF
.	TRBV12-5	few	TRBJ2-2	12	TGTGCTAGGGGACTTATCACCGGGGAGCTGTTTTTT	CARGLITGELFF
.	TRBV3-1/TRBV3-2	.	TRBJ2-3	13	TGTGCCAGCAGCCAAGATCGGACAGATACGCAGTATTTT	CASSQDRTDTQYF
.	TRBV11-2	.	TRBJ2-7	14	TGTGCCAGCAGTCTCCCAGGGGTACGCTACGAGCAGTACTTC	CASSLPGVRYEQYF
TRBD1	TRBV7-9	.	TRBJ2-5	15	TGTGCCAGCAGCTACCCTAGACAGGGTAAAGAGACCCAGTACTTC	CASSYPRQGKETQYF
.	TRBV6-2/TRBV6-3	.	TRBJ2-3	14	TGTGCCAGCAGTTACACGGGGTTCCCGGATACGCAGTATTTT	CASSYTGFPDTQYF
TRBD2	TRBV2	.	TRBJ2-2	13	TGTGCCAGCAAACGGGGGGGCGCCGGGGAGCTGTTTTTT	CASKRGGAGELFF
.	TRBV6-1	.	TRBJ2-1	14	TGTGCCAGCAGTGAAGGGACTGCACCAAATGAGCAGTTCTTC	CASSEGTAPNEQFF
TRBD1	TRBV19	once	TRBJ2-3	12	TGTGCCAGTAGGGGACAGGTGGATACGCAGTATTTT	CASRGQVDTQYF
.	TRBV6-5	.	TRBJ2-7	13	TGTGCCAGCAACCAGGGGTGGGCCTACGAGCAGTACTTC	CASNQGWAYEQYF
TRBD1	TRBV2	.	TRBJ1-3	14	TGTGCCAGCCAAGACAGGGCCTCTGGAAACACCATATATTTT	CASQDRASGNTIYF
TRBD1	TRBV10-3	once	TRBJ1-6	16	TGTGCCAGTATGGACAGGGGTAGCTCCTATAATTCACCCCTCCACTTT	CASMDRGSSYNSPLHF
TRBD1	TRBV27	.	TRBJ1-6	14	TGTGCCAGCAGTTTAGACAGGGAGCATTCACCCCTCCACTTT	CASSLDREHSPLHF